A selection of T cell receptor beta chains follows, all from one sample in a study of blood T cell repertoires in COVID-19. Clones were sequenced by immunoSEQ multiplex PCR, and TCRdb holds only the in-frame ones, with some missing. This table holds 300,000 to 350,000 clones, around 89% found once. The sample was PBMCs or T cells enriched from blood (not recorded which). The receptors derive from a woman younger than 35 with acute COVID-19. Both conserved end residues are trimmed from each CDR3.

J	V	CDR3
TRBJ1-2	TRBV5-1	ASSITDSYGYT
TRBJ1-4	TRBV11-2	ASSWGRGTGDEKLF
TRBJ1-1	TRBV5-1	ASSNRDKNTEAF
TRBJ2-3	TRBV5-1	ASSSFDRRSTDTQY
TRBJ2-2	TRBV12-3/TRBV12-4	ASSTNTGELF
TRBJ2-5	TRBV7-9	ASSHPHREQETQY
TRBJ2-2	TRBV29-1	SALTWTAANTGELF
TRBJ1-2	TRBV28	ASSLGTRANYGYT
TRBJ1-4	TRBV28	ASSPQRGLTYDEKLF
TRBJ2-2	TRBV27	ASRKQGALGTGELF
TRBJ1-2	TRBV6-5	ASSYRQENYGYT
TRBJ1-2	TRBV6-5	ASRPVHGASWGYT
TRBJ2-4	TRBV6-5	ASSYLTEGVKNIQY
TRBJ1-5	TRBV12-3/TRBV12-4	ASSFRANQPQH
TRBJ1-2	TRBV2	ASSEGTGLETRRGYT
TRBJ2-5	TRBV10-1	ASSENNPRTQY
TRBJ1-5	TRBV18	ASSLSPRVGNQPQH
TRBJ1-6	TRBV7-3	ASSLGRGGDSPLH
TRBJ1-4	TRBV28	ASSPGQGPEKLF
TRBJ2-1	TRBV7-3	ASSLGGYTQDEQF
TRBJ1-1	TRBV20-1	SARQGTEAF
TRBJ2-2	TRBV10-3	AISDGQHGELF
TRBJ2-3	TRBV5-1	ASSLGGTSFSTDTQY
TRBJ1-5	TRBV6-5	ASRRDSNQPQH
TRBJ1-2	TRBV10-3	AITRTGGDGYT
TRBJ1-1	TRBV5-1	ASSWGQGVTEAF
TRBJ1-5	TRBV24-1	ATSDFTGQPQH
TRBJ1-5	TRBV28	ASSLSGPADNQPQH
TRBJ2-6	TRBV6-5	ASSTSGANVLT
TRBJ2-3	TRBV6-5	ASSFPGQGTDTQY
TRBJ2-1	TRBV5-1	ASSLLADSYNEQF
TRBJ1-2	TRBV3-1/TRBV3-2	ASSQGGGFANYGYT
TRBJ1-2	TRBV5-1	ASSSSGGPANYGYT
TRBJ2-3	TRBV29-1	SVERLPGSGTDTQY
TRBJ2-1	TRBV3-1/TRBV3-2	ASSQGLAGQSSYNEQF
TRBJ2-1	TRBV5-1	ASSVTGTGDNEQF
TRBJ2-5	TRBV9	ASSSRGQGAQETQY
TRBJ2-1	TRBV19	ASSITQSPRAYNEQF
TRBJ2-7	TRBV18	ASSREGTGIYEQY
TRBJ1-3	TRBV10-1	ASSDRATGNTIY
TRBJ1-2	TRBV21-1	ASSKAMGQGPYGYT
TRBJ2-3	TRBV6-5	ASSPTIRDTQY
TRBJ2-7	TRBV27	ASSLLGTSGKGEQY
TRBJ2-5	TRBV19	ASSTDLAVQTQY
TRBJ2-7	TRBV7-9	ASSSAGGHSVSYEQY